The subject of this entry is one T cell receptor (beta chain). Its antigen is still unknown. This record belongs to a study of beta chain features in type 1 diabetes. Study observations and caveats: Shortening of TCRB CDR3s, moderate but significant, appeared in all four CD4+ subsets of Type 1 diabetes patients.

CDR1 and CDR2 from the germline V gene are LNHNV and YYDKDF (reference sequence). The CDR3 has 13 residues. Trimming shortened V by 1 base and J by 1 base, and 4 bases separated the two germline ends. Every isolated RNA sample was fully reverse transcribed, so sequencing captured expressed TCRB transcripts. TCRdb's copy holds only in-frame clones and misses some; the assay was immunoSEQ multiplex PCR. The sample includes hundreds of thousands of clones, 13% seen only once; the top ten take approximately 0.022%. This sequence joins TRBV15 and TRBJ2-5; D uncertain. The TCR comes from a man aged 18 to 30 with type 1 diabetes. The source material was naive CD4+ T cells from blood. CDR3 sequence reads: CATSRGVQETQYF. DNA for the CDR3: TGTGCCACCAGCAGAGGAGTCCAAGAGACCCAGTACTTC.